The clone carrying this T cell receptor (beta chain) has more than one count but fewer than ten. The data originate from a study of T cells in Graves' hyperthyroidism and ophthalmopathy. The investigators amplified TCR beta CDR3 regions from RNA transcripts. An initial round of RT-PCR targeting the TCR CDR3 relied on the HTBI primer set. One entry per CDR3 protein, called by TCRdb with MiXCR from the multiplex PCR reads. The table includes 600,000 or so distinct CDR3 sequences, roughly 15% detected once. The CDR3 contains 14 residues. The junction had 3 bases not matched to a gene; V was cut back by 8 bases and J by 2 bases. From germline, CDR1 is MDHEN and CDR2 SYDVKM. Stable Graves' hyperthyroidism meant no ophthalmopathy progression within 18 months.

The origin of this receptor is a woman aged 25 to 39 with Graves' hyperthyroidism. The sequenced sample was blood. The chain recombines TRBV28 with TRBJ2-6; TRBD1 agrees at 7 bases. The chain's CDR3 is CASYDRAGANVLTF. CDR3 DNA sequence: TGTGCCAGCTACGACAGGGCTGGGGCCAACGTCCTGACTTTC.